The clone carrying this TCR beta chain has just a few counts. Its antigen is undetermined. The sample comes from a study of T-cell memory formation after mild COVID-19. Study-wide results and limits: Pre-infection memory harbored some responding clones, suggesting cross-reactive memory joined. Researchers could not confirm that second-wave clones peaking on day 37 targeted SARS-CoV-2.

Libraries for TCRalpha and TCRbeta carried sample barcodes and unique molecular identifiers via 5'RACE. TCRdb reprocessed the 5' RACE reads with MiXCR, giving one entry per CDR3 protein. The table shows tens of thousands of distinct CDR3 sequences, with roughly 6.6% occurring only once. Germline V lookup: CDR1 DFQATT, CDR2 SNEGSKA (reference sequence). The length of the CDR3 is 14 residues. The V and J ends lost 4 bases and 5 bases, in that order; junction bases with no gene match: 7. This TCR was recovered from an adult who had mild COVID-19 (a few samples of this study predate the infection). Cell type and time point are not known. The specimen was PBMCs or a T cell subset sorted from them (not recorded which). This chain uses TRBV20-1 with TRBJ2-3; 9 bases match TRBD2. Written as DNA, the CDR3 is TGCAGTGCTATAGGCGGGAGGGTTCAAGATACGCAGTATTTT. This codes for CSAIGGRVQDTQYF.